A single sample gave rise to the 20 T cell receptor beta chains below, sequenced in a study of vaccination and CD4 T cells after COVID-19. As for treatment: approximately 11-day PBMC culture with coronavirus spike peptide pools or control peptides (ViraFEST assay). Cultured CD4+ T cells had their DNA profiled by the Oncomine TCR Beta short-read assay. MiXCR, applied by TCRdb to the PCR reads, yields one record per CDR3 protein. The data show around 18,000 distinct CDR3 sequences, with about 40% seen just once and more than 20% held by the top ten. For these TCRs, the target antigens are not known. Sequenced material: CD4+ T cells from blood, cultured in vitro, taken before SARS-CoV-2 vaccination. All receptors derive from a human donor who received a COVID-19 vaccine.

The CDR3 is CASSLSYIHSNQPQHF. In nucleotides, the CDR3 is TGTGCCAGCAGTTTATCGTACATTCATAGCAATCAGCCCCAGCATTTT. The chain has TRBV27 and TRBJ1-5; D gene uncertain. The germline V and J ends were trimmed by 0 bases and 0 bases, with 9 bases remaining between them. Germline CDR1 MNHEY, CDR2 SMNVEV (reference sequence). The length of the CDR3 is 16 residues.

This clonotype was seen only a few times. Here the CDR3 DNA reads TGCAGTGCTGGCCCTACCCAAGAGACCCAGTACTTC. Translation: CSAGPTQETQYF. V usage is TRBV20-1 and J usage is TRBJ2-5; D call uncertain. The CDR3 runs to 12 residues. The germline gives CDR1 DFQATT, CDR2 SNEGSKA (reference sequence). V lost 5 bases to trimming and J lost 1 base, with 8 bases between them.

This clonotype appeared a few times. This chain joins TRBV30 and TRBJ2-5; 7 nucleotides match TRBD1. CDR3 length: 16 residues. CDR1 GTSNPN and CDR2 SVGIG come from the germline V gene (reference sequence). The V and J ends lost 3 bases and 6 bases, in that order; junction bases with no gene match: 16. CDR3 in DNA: TGTGCCTGGAGGCATGTTACACAGGGGTGGATGAAGACCCAGTACTTC. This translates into CAWRHVTQGWMKTQYF. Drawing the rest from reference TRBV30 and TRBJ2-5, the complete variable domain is SQTIHQWPATLVQPVGSPLSLECTVEGTSNPNLYWYRQAAGRGLQLLFYSVGIGQISSEVPQNLSASRPQDRQFILSSKKLLLSDSGFYLCAWRHVTQGWMKTQYFGPGTRLLVL.

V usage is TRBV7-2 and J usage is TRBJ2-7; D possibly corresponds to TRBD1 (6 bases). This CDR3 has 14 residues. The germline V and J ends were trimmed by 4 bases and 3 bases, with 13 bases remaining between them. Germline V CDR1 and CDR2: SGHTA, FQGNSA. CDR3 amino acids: CASSSRTAFYEQYF. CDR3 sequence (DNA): TGTGCCAGCAGCTCGCGGACAGCATTCTACGAGCAGTACTTC.

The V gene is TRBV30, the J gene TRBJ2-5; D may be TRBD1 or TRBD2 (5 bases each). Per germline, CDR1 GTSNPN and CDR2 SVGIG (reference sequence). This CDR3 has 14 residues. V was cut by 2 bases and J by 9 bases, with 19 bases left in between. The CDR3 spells CAWSPGTPGWAQYF. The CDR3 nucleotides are TGTGCCTGGAGTCCCGGGACCCCGGGCTGGGCCCAGTACTTC. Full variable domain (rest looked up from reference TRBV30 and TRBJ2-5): SQTIHQWPATLVQPVGSPLSLECTVEGTSNPNLYWYRQAAGRGLQLLFYSVGIGQISSEVPQNLSASRPQDRQFILSSKKLLLSDSGFYLCAWSPGTPGWAQYFGPGTRLLVL.

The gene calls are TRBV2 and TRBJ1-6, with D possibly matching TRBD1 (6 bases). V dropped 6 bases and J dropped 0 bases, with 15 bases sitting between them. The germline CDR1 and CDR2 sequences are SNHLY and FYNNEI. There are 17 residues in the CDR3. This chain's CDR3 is CASSPRQVVSYNSPLHF. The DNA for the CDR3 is TGTGCCAGCAGCCCCCGACAGGTAGTCTCCTATAATTCACCCCTCCACTTT.

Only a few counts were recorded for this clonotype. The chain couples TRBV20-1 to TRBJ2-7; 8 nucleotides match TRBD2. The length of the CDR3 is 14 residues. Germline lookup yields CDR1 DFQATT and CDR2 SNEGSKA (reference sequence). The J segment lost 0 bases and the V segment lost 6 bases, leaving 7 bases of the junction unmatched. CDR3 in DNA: TGCAGTGCCCGTGGCGGGGGGAACTCCTACGAGCAGTACTTC. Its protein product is CSARGGGNSYEQYF.

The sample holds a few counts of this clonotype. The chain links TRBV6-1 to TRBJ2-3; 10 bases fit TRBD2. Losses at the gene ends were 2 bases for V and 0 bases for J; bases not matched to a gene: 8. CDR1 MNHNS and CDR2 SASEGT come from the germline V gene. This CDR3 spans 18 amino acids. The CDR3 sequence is CASSERTSGSGSTDTQYF. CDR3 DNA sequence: TGTGCCAGCAGTGAACGGACTAGCGGTAGCGGGAGCACAGATACGCAGTATTTT.

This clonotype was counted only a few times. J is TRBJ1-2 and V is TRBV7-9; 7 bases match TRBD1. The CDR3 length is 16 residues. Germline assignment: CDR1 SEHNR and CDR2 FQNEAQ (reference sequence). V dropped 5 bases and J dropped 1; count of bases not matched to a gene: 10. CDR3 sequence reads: CASSPLGTASNYGYTF. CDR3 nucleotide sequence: TGTGCCAGCAGCCCACTTGGGACAGCTAGTAACTATGGCTACACCTTC.

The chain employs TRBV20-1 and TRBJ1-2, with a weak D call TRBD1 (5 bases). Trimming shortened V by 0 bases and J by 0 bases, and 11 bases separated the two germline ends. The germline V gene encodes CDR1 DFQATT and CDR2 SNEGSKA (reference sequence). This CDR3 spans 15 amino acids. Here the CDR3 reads CSARDIQGTNYGYTF. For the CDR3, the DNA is TGCAGTGCTAGAGATATCCAGGGTACTAACTATGGCTACACCTTC.

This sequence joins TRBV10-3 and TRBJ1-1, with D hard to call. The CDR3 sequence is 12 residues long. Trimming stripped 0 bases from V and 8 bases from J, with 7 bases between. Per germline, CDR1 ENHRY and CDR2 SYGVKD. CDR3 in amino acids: CAISESGFEAFF. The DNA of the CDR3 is TGTGCCATCAGTGAGTCGGGTTTCGAAGCTTTCTTT.

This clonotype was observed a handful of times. In DNA, the CDR3 is TGTGCCAGCAGCCCAGGAACTAGGAGCTCCTACGAGCAGTACTTC. This codes for CASSPGTRSSYEQYF. The chain uses TRBV7-2 and TRBJ2-7, with D perhaps matching TRBD2 (5 bases). V lost 5 bases, J lost 0 bases, and 14 bases lay in between. The CDR3 loop spans 15 amino acids. CDR1 is SGHTA and CDR2 is FQGNSA in the germline V gene.

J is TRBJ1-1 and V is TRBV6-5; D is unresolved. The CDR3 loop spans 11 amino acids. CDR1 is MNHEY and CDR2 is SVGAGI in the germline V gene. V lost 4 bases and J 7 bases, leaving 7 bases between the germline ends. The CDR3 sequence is CASSFGIEAFF. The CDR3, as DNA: TGTGCCAGCAGTTTTGGCATTGAAGCTTTCTTT.

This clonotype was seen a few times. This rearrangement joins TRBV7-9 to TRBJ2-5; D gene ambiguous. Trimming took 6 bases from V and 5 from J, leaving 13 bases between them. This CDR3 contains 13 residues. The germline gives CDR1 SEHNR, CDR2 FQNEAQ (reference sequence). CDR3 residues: CASRFAAGETQYF. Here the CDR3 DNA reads TGTGCCAGCAGATTCGCGGCTGGGGAGACCCAGTACTTC.

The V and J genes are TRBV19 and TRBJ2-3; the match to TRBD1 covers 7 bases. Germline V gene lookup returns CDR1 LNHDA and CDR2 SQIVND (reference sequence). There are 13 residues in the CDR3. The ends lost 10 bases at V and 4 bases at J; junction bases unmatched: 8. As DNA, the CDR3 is TGTGCCACTGGGCAGGGGGATGCAGATACGCAGTATTTT. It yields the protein CATGQGDADTQYF.

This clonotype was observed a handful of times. The CDR3 bases are TGTGCCACCAGTGACCCGGACAGGGGCTACGAGCAGTACTTC. It yields the protein CATSDPDRGYEQYF. V usage is TRBV24-1 and J usage is TRBJ2-7; the match to TRBD1 covers 9 bases. The CDR3 extends over 14 amino acids. Trimming at V came to 4 bases and at J to 3 bases, leaving 3 bases not matched to a gene. CDR1 is KGHDR and CDR2 is SFDVKD in the germline V gene.

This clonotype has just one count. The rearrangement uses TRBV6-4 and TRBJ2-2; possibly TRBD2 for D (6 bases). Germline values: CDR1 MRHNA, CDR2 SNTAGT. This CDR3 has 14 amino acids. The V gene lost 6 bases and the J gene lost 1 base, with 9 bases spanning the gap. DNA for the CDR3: TGTGCCAGCAGCGCGGGACTGAACACCGGGGAGCTGTTTTTT. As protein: CASSAGLNTGELFF.

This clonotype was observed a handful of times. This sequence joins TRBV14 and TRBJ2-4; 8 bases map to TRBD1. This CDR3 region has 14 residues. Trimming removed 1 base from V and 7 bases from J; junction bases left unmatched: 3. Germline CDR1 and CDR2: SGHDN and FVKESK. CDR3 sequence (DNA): TGTGCCAGCAGCCAAGCAGGGGGCGGGAACATTCAGTACTTC. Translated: CASSQAGGGNIQYF.

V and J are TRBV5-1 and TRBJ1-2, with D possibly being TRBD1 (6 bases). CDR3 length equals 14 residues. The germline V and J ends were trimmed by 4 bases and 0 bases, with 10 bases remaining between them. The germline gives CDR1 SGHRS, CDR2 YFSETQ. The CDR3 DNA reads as TGCGCCAGCAGCATGTGGACAGCTAACTATGGCTACACCTTC. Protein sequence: CASSMWTANYGYTF.

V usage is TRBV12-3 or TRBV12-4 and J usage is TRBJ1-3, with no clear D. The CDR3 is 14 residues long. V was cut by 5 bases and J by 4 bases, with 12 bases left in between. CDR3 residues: CASSLPRHGNTIYF. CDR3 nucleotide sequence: TGTGCCAGCAGTCTCCCTCGACACGGAAACACCATATATTTT.